This T cell receptor beta chain was documented in a study of human T cells and chemical hapten exposure. Study context: Minor pooled library volume differences mainly drove per-sample TCR yield variation.

The sample's time point: patch test 3, about 24 weeks after DPC sensitization. Treatment indicated: therapeutic diphenylcyclopropenone sensitization with weekly scalp DPC. This clonotype has only a few counts. V lost 5 bases, J lost 1 base, and 12 bases stayed unmatched. This CDR3 is 16 amino acids long. CDR1 is DFQATT and CDR2 is SNEGSKA in the germline V gene (reference sequence). The library gave individual cDNA molecules unique molecular identifiers. TCRdb analysed the RACE reads with MiXCR anew, one entry per CDR3 protein. The sample lists about 160,000 distinct CDR3 sequences, around a quarter occurring once.

J is TRBJ2-5 and V is TRBV20-1, with TRBD2 matching 8 bases. This sequence was found in a woman between 18 and 29 years old with alopecia areata. Some clones in this sample may be carry-over from other donors' samples. This sample comprised whole blood, obtained in connection with sensitization to the hapten diphenylcyclopropenone (DPC). This CDR3 is CSARGPQRGTQETQYF. DNA for the CDR3: TGCAGTGCTCGGGGCCCACAGCGGGGGACCCAAGAGACCCAGTACTTC.